This entry lists 4 T cell receptor beta chains sequenced from one sample in a study of PD-1 blockade in classical Hodgkin lymphoma. Sequencing was performed with immunoSEQ multiplex PCR; in TCRdb, only in-frame clones are kept and a portion is missing. The table includes some 60,000 clones, 80% to 90% detected once. With no exception, relapse followed autologous stem cell transplantation in all patients, and brentuximab vedotin exposure varied. The sequencing used peripheral blood mononuclear cells (PBMCs), collected at baseline. The receptors here all came from a human donor with classical Hodgkin lymphoma.

V and J are TRBV11-2 and TRBJ1-3, with D perhaps matching TRBD1 (6 bases). Germline CDR1 is SGHAT and CDR2 is FQNNGV. CDR3 length: 15 amino acids. V gave up 6 bases and J gave up 2 bases, with 14 bases separating them. CDR3 in amino acids: CASSRIRGTGNTIYF. The CDR3 DNA is TGTGCCAGCAGTCGAATCAGGGGAACTGGAAACACCATATATTTT.

V and J are TRBV10-2 and TRBJ1-1; no clear D. Germline-derived CDR1 and CDR2 are WSHSY and SAAADI. The CDR3 covers 15 residues. The germline V and J ends were trimmed by 8 bases and 2 bases, with 18 bases remaining between them. In nucleotides, the CDR3 is TGCGCCAGCTCTAATAACGGAGATAGAAACACTGAAGCTTTCTTT. Translating it yields CASSNNGDRNTEAFF.

This clone was recorded only once. The V and J genes are TRBV7-8 and TRBJ2-7; no firm D call. Germline V lookup: CDR1 SGHVS, CDR2 FQNEAQ. The CDR3 totals 15 residues. Trimming removed 5 bases at V and 2 bases at J, with 16 bases between. The CDR3 coding sequence is TGTGCCAGCAGCCACCCGCTGGGCGTCCCCTACGAGCAGTACTTC. This sequence encodes CASSHPLGVPYEQYF.

This rearrangement joins TRBV5-4 to TRBJ2-5, with 13 bases that match TRBD2. There are 16 residues in the CDR3. Germline CDR1 SGHNT, CDR2 YYREEE (reference sequence). V was pared by 3 bases and J by 5 bases, with 7 bases of the junction left unmatched. CDR3 loop: CASSYTSGGAWETQYF. The DNA of the CDR3 is TGTGCCAGCAGCTATACTAGCGGGGGGGCCTGGGAGACCCAGTACTTC.